Following are 27 T cell receptor beta chains from one sample sequenced in a study of shared clonotypes between healthy human individuals (TCRdb year 2020). The library was built by means of the immunoSEQ multiplex PCR assay. What TCRdb holds here is the immuneACCESS table cut down to in-frame rearrangements. Part of the clones is not present; checked against another copy, under half of the missing clones reflect an unresolved V gene, and the others are unexplained. This sample comprises a few million clones, roughly 92% of them detected only once. Clones ranked in the top ten supply 0.37% of the sample. Material: naive CD4+ T cells from PBMCs. The cell subset or site label here, explained by the study, means: CD45RA+ positively selected. These receptors came from a man aged 18 to 29 in good health. Some clones in this sample may be carry-over from other donors' samples.

The chain carries TRBV7-3 and TRBJ2-2, with 12 bases fitting TRBD2. The trim removed 6 bases at V and 5 bases at J, leaving 4 bases unmatched. The CDR3 has 15 residues. The germline CDR1 and CDR2 sequences are SGHTA and FQGTGA. CDR3 bases: TGTGCCAGCAGGGCCGGGACTAGCGGGACCGGGGAGCTGTTTTTT. It specifies CASRAGTSGTGELFF.

V is TRBV5-1 and J is TRBJ2-2; D is unclear. Germline loops: CDR1 SGHRS, CDR2 YFSETQ. The CDR3 has 17 amino acids. With 2 bases removed from V and 5 bases from J, the gap between germline ends came to 19 bases. CDR3 residues: CASSLGISRASTGELFF. CDR3 nucleotides: TGCGCCAGCAGCTTAGGTATAAGTCGGGCTTCGACCGGGGAGCTGTTTTTT.

The chain links TRBV7-7 to TRBJ2-2; D is uncertain. V lost 5 bases and J lost 6, with 13 bases in between. The CDR3 extends over 14 amino acids. In germline, CDR1 is SSHAT, CDR2 FNYEAQ (reference sequence). CDR3 amino acids: CASSAPSLAGELFF. The DNA of the CDR3 is TGTGCCAGCAGCGCCCCCAGTTTGGCCGGGGAGCTGTTTTTT.

The chain joins TRBV28 to TRBJ2-1; D unclear. Trimming pared 10 bases from V and 2 bases from J, leaving 15 bases between. The germline V gene has CDR1 MDHEN and CDR2 SYDVKM. The CDR3 sequence is 14 residues long. CDR3 amino acids: CATAGLDPYNEQFF. Written as DNA, the CDR3 is TGTGCCACCGCAGGTCTGGACCCCTACAATGAGCAGTTCTTC. The full variable domain, completed using reference TRBV28 and TRBJ2-1, is DVKVTQSSRYLVKRTGEKVFLECVQDMDHENMFWYRQDPGLGLRLIYFSYDVKMKEKGDIPEGYSVSREKKERFSLILESASTNQTSMYLCATAGLDPYNEQFFGPGTRLTVL.

The chain combines TRBV4-1 with TRBJ2-7, with 7 bases fitting TRBD1. Per the germline V gene, CDR1 is MGHRA and CDR2 is YSYEKL. CDR3 length equals 17 residues. Trimming cost V 1 base and J 4 bases; bases outside gene matches: 13. The CDR3 protein is CASSQVGAGTVLYEQYF. CDR3 nucleotide sequence: TGCGCCAGCAGCCAAGTAGGTGCCGGGACAGTCCTTTACGAGCAGTACTTC.

This clone was counted once. This chain connects TRBV28 to TRBJ2-7; D is uncertain. CDR1 is MDHEN and CDR2 is SYDVKM in the germline V gene. With 7 bases removed from V and 4 bases from J, the gap between germline ends came to 14 bases. This CDR3 has 13 residues. In DNA, the CDR3 is TGTGCCAGCACGCGCAGAGCACCGTACGAGCAGTACTTC. Protein: CASTRRAPYEQYF.

CDR3 sequence reads: CASSLLAGGSNTGELFF. CDR3 bases: TGTGCCAGCAGCTTATTGGCGGGGGGCTCGAACACCGGGGAGCTGTTTTTT. The chain has TRBV7-3 and TRBJ2-2, with TRBD2 matching 8 bases. The CDR3 covers 17 residues. Germline CDR1 is SGHTA and CDR2 is FQGTGA. V was pared by 2 bases and J by 0 bases, with 5 bases of the junction left unmatched.

The CDR3 is CASSLGGLYEQYF. CDR3 nucleotides: TGTGCCAGCAGCTTGGGGGGGTTATACGAGCAGTACTTC. The V call is TRBV5-5, the J call TRBJ2-7; perhaps D is TRBD1 or TRBD2 (5 bases each). CDR3 length: 13 amino acids. Germline V gene sequence: CDR1 SGHKS, CDR2 YYEKEE (reference sequence). Trimming stripped 0 bases from V and 4 bases from J, with 8 bases between.

The rearrangement links TRBV28 to TRBJ1-1, with a possible D match to TRBD1 (5 bases). Germline CDR1 and CDR2: MDHEN and SYDVKM. The CDR3 consists of 11 residues. Trimming pared 2 bases from V and 10 bases from J, leaving 8 bases between. The CDR3 here is CASSLGAGAFF. The CDR3 DNA reads TGTGCCAGCAGTTTAGGGGCCGGAGCTTTCTTT.

In regard to this clone: Germline and junction disagree at one end, which may indicate a read error. The rearrangement links TRBV5-4 to TRBJ2-7, with 9 bases matching TRBD1. The CDR3 is 12 amino acids. Germline V CDR1 and CDR2: SGHNT, YYREEE (reference sequence). CDR3: CASSSPGQGSDF. The CDR3 region has the DNA TGTGCCAGCAGCTCCCCCGGACAGGGGTCCGACTTC.

This chain links TRBV5-1 with TRBJ2-3, with D perhaps assigned TRBD1 or TRBD2 (5 bases each). Germline assignment: CDR1 SGHRS and CDR2 YFSETQ. V lost 4 bases, J lost 4 bases, and 22 bases lay in between. The CDR3 loop spans 17 amino acids. The CDR3 sequence: CASSPWGRTHEADTQYF. The DNA for the CDR3 is TGCGCCAGCAGCCCCTGGGGACGGACACACGAAGCAGATACGCAGTATTTT.

The chain employs TRBV19 and TRBJ2-1; TRBD2 matches at 8 bases. Per germline, CDR1 LNHDA and CDR2 SQIVND (reference sequence). This CDR3 is 14 amino acids long. Trimming at V came to 4 bases and at J to 4 bases, leaving 3 bases not matched to a gene. CDR3 bases: TGTGCCAGTAGTAACGTAGCGGGATACAATGAGCAGTTCTTC. Residues: CASSNVAGYNEQFF.

V usage is TRBV6-6 and J usage is TRBJ1-1; D possibly corresponds to TRBD1 (5 bases). The CDR3 has 13 amino acids. Trimming shortened V by 2 bases and J by 3 bases, and 7 bases separated the two germline ends. Germline CDR1 reads MNHNY; CDR2 reads SVGAGI (reference sequence). The CDR3: CASSYGGDTEAFF. The CDR3 DNA reads as TGTGCCAGCAGTTACGGGGGGGACACTGAAGCTTTCTTT.

Turning to this clone: This sample also contains other DNA sequences that code for the same CDR3. The V call is TRBV9, the J call TRBJ1-3; D possibly corresponds to TRBD1 (5 bases). There are 15 residues in the CDR3. Looked up from germline, CDR1 is SGDLS and CDR2 is YYNGEE. Trimming shortened V by 0 bases and J by 2 bases, and 9 bases separated the two germline ends. CDR3 amino acids: CASSVAGGAGNTIYF. DNA of the CDR3: TGTGCCAGCAGCGTAGCGGGGGGAGCTGGAAACACCATATATTTT.

This clone was observed once. The V call is TRBV7-3, the J call TRBJ2-1, with D maybe TRBD2 (7 bases). Germline loops: CDR1 SGHTA, CDR2 FQGTGA. The CDR3 contains 15 residues. V dropped 3 bases and J dropped 7 bases, with 16 bases sitting between them. The CDR3 region is CASSFSRGGLNEQFF. The DNA for the CDR3 is TGTGCCAGCAGCTTCTCAAGGGGGGGACTAAATGAGCAGTTCTTC. The full variable domain, completed using reference TRBV7-3 and TRBJ2-1, is GAGVSQTPSNKVTEKGKYVELRCDPISGHTALYWYRQSLGQGPEFLIYFQGTGAADDSGLPNDRFFAVRPEGSVSTLKIQRTERGDSAVYLCASSFSRGGLNEQFFGPGTRLTVL.

The chain links TRBV5-1 to TRBJ2-7; 8 bases are shared with TRBD2. Unmatched junction bases numbered 14, after V lost 3 bases and J lost 0 bases. Germline V lookup: CDR1 SGHRS, CDR2 YFSETQ. The CDR3 extends over 18 amino acids. The CDR3 sequence is CASSWGAPGSGSSYEQYF. CDR3 nucleotide sequence: TGCGCCAGCAGCTGGGGGGCCCCCGGGAGCGGGAGCTCCTACGAGCAGTACTTC.

The gene calls are TRBV2 and TRBJ1-2, with TRBD1 matching over 9 bases. The CDR3 length is 13 residues. CDR1 and CDR2 (germline): SNHLY, FYNNEI. After removal of 6 bases from V and 5 bases from J, the junction contained 4 bases not matched to a gene. The CDR3 here is CASRTGGDYGYTF. The CDR3 DNA follows: TGTGCCAGCAGGACAGGGGGAGATTATGGCTACACCTTC.

This clone was picked up a small number of times. J is TRBJ2-3 and V is TRBV6-4, with TRBD1 matching 8 bases. Germline assignment: CDR1 MRHNA and CDR2 SNTAGT. This CDR3 has 14 residues. The V gene end was trimmed by 3 bases and the J gene end by 2 bases; junction bases not matched to a gene: 1. As DNA, the CDR3 is TGTGCCAGCAGTGAGGACAGGGCCACAGATACGCAGTATTTT. Protein sequence: CASSEDRATDTQYF.

This chain uses TRBV5-1 with TRBJ2-7; D is undetermined. The V end lost 0 bases, the J end lost 4 bases, and 11 bases lay between the germline ends. The CDR3 loop spans 14 amino acids. The V gene's germline CDR1 is SGHRS and CDR2 YFSETQ. In nucleotides, the CDR3 is TGCGCCAGCAGCTTGGTCCCTAGTAAGTACGAGCAGTACTTC. Its translation: CASSLVPSKYEQYF.

Comments on this clone: This sample includes further DNA sequences coding for the same CDR3. This CDR3 reads CASSSTGTGELFF. CDR3 nucleotides: TGTGCCAGCAGCTCCACGGGAACCGGGGAGCTGTTTTTT. The chain is built from TRBV7-3 and TRBJ2-2; maybe TRBD2 (5 bases). Germline V lookup: CDR1 SGHTA, CDR2 FQGTGA. This CDR3 has 13 amino acids. V shed 4 bases and J shed 5 bases, with 8 bases lying between them.

The chain uses TRBV19 and TRBJ2-2; TRBD1 might be the D (6 bases). V was clipped by 7 bases and J by 1 base, with 13 bases between them. Germline V lookup: CDR1 LNHDA, CDR2 SQIVND (reference sequence). The CDR3 runs to 15 residues. The CDR3 protein is CASMAGTLNTGELFF. The DNA of the CDR3 is TGTGCCAGTATGGCCGGGACACTGAACACCGGGGAGCTGTTTTTT.

This chain joins TRBV27 and TRBJ2-2; 13 nucleotides agree with TRBD2. V was pared by 5 bases and J by 2 bases, with 8 bases of the junction left unmatched. The CDR3 is made up of 18 amino acids. Germline CDR1 reads MNHEY; CDR2 reads SMNVEV (reference sequence). Written as DNA, the CDR3 is TGTGCCAGCAGTGTACTAGCGGGAGGGTCCTCCAACACCGGGGAGCTGTTTTTT. Its translation: CASSVLAGGSSNTGELFF.

The chain couples TRBV18 to TRBJ2-2; 11 nucleotides line up with TRBD2. Germline lookup yields CDR1 KGHSH and CDR2 LQKENI. V lost 5 bases and J lost 2; bases outside the gene matches: 10. This CDR3 contains 18 residues. The CDR3 spells CASSSQAGLAENTGELFF. The CDR3 DNA sequence: TGTGCCAGCTCATCCCAAGCGGGACTAGCGGAAAACACCGGGGAGCTGTTTTTT. Full variable domain (rest looked up from reference TRBV18 and TRBJ2-2): NAGVMQNPRHLVRRRGQEARLRCSPMKGHSHVYWYRQLPEEGLKFMVYLQKENIIDESGMPKERFSAEFPKEGPSILRIQQVVRGDSAAYFCASSSQAGLAENTGELFFGEGSRLTVL.

J is TRBJ2-1 and V is TRBV28; possibly TRBD2 for D (6 bases). Trimming pared 8 bases from V and 1 base from J, leaving 12 bases between. CDR1 and CDR2 from the germline V gene are MDHEN and SYDVKM. The CDR3 has 14 residues. The CDR3 sequence: CASSRLVSYNEQFF. The CDR3 bases are TGTGCCAGCTCAAGACTAGTTTCCTACAATGAGCAGTTCTTC.

The chain is built from TRBV10-3 and TRBJ1-1; D is ambiguous. CDR1 and CDR2 from the germline V gene are ENHRY and SYGVKD. Trimming removed 6 bases at V and 0 bases at J, with 11 bases between. This CDR3 region has 14 residues. DNA of the CDR3: TGTGCCATCAGCCCTAGTGACTTGAACACTGAAGCTTTCTTT. Amino acids: CAISPSDLNTEAFF.

On this clone: The same CDR3 can be traced to other DNA sequences in this sample. The chain recombines TRBV5-4 with TRBJ2-3; D call uncertain. This CDR3 is built from 13 residues. CDR1 is SGHNT and CDR2 is YYREEE in the germline V gene (reference sequence). The V and J ends lost 2 bases and 1 base respectively, with 5 bases between them. This CDR3 is CASSLTGTDTQYF. CDR3 DNA: TGTGCCAGCAGCTTAACCGGCACAGATACGCAGTATTTT. The full variable domain, its missing parts supplied by reference TRBV5-4 and TRBJ2-3, is ETGVTQSPTHLIKTRGQQVTLRCSSQSGHNTVSWYQQALGQGPQFIFQYYREEENGRGNFPPRFSGLQFPNYSSELNVNALELDDSALYLCASSLTGTDTQYFGPGTRLTVL.

The chain uses TRBV4-3 and TRBJ2-7; the match to TRBD1 covers 11 bases. The CDR3 length is 17 residues. The V segment lost 0 bases and the J segment 7 bases; nucleotides outside the gene matches: 11. The germline V gene has CDR1 LGHNA and CDR2 YSLEER. The CDR3 region has the DNA TGCGCCAGCAGCCAAGATCCTCTGGACAGGGGGCGAACAGAGCAGTACTTC. Translated, it gives CASSQDPLDRGRTEQYF.